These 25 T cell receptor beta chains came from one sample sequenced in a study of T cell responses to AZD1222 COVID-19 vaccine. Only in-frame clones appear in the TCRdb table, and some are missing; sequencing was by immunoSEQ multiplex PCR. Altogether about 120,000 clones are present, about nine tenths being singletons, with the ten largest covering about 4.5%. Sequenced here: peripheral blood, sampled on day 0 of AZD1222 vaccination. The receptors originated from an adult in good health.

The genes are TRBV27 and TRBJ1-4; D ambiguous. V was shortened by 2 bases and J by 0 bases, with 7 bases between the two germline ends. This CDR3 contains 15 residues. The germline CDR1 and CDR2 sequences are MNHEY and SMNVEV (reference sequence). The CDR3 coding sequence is TGTGCCAGCAGTTTAGGGGTTGCAACTAATGAAAAACTGTTTTTT. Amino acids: CASSLGVATNEKLFF.

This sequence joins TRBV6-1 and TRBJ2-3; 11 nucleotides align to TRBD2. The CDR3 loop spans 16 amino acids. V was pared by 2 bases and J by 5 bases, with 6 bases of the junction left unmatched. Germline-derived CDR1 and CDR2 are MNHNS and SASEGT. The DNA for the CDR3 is TGTGCCAGCAGTGAAACTAGCGGGGGCGGGGGAGATACGCAGTATTTT. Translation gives CASSETSGGGGDTQYF.

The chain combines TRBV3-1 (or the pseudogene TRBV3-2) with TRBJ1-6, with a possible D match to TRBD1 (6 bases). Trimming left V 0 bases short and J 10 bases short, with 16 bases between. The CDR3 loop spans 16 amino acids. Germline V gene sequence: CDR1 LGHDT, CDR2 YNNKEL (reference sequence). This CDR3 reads CASSQEYWGLGSPLHF. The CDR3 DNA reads TGTGCCAGCAGCCAAGAGTACTGGGGGCTCGGATCACCCCTCCACTTT.

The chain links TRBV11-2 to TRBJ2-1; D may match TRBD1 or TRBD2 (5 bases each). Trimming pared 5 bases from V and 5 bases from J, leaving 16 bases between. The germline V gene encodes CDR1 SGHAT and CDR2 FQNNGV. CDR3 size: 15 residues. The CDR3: CASSPSGVGDNEQFF. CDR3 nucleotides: TGTGCCAGCAGCCCGTCTGGAGTGGGGGACAATGAGCAGTTCTTC.

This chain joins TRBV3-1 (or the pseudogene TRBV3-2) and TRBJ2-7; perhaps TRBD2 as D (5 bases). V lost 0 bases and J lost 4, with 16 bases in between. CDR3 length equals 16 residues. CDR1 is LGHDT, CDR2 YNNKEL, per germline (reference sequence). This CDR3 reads CASSQDPDSRGYEQYF. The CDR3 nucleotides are TGTGCCAGCAGCCAAGACCCCGACTCCCGGGGTTACGAGCAGTACTTC.

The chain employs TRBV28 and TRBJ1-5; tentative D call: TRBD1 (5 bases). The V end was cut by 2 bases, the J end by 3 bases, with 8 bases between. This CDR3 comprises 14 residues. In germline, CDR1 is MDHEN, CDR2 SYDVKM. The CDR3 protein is CASSLAGINQPQHF. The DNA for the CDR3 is TGTGCCAGCAGTTTAGCAGGGATCAATCAGCCCCAGCATTTT.

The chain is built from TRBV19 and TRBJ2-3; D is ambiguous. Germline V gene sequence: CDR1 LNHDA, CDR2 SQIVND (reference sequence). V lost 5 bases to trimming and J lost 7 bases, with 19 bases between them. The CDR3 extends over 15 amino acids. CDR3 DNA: TGTGCCAGTAGTCTTCGGACGTGGGAAAGCTATACGCAGTATTTT. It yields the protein CASSLRTWESYTQYF.

The CDR3 DNA sequence: TGCGCCAGCAGCTTGGCCCCCGGAAACACCATATATTTT. Translating gives CASSLAPGNTIYF. This chain uses TRBV5-1 with TRBJ1-3; D gene uncertain. The CDR3 contains 13 residues. V was pared by 0 bases and J by 4 bases, with 5 bases between. Germline lookup yields CDR1 SGHRS and CDR2 YFSETQ.

The CDR3 nucleotides read TGTGCCAGCAGTTTAGTAGCGGGAGGGCCCAGGAATGAGCAGTTCTTC. It yields the protein CASSLVAGGPRNEQFF. The rearrangement links TRBV28 to TRBJ2-1; 11 bases are shared with TRBD2. There are 16 residues in the CDR3. The V gene end was trimmed by 2 bases and the J gene end by 7 bases; junction bases not matched to a gene: 7. CDR1 is MDHEN and CDR2 is SYDVKM in the germline V gene.

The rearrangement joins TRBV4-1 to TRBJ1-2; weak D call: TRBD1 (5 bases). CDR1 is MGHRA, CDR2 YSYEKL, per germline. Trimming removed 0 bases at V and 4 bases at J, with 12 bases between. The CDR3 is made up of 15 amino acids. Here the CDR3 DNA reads TGCGCCAGCAGCCAAGACTCGGCAGGGACCTATGGCTACACCTTC. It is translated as CASSQDSAGTYGYTF.

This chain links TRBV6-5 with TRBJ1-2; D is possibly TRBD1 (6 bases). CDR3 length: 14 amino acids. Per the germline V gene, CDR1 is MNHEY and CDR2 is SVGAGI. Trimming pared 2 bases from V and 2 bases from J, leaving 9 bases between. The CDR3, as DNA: TGTGCCAGCAGTTACGGGGGACAAAACTATGGCTACACCTTC. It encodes CASSYGGQNYGYTF.

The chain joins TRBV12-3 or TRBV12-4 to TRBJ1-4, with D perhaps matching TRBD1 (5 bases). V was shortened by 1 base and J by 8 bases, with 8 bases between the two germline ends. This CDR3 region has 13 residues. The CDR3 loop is CASSLGGEEKLFF. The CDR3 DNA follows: TGTGCCAGCAGTTTAGGGGGGGAAGAAAAACTGTTTTTT.

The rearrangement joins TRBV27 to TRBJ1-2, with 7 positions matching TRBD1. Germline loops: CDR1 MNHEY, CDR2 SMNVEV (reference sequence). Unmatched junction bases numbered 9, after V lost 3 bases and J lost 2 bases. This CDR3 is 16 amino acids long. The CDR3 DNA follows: TGTGCCAGCAGTTTCGCTGGGGACAGTTTAAACTATGGCTACACCTTC. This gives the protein CASSFAGDSLNYGYTF.

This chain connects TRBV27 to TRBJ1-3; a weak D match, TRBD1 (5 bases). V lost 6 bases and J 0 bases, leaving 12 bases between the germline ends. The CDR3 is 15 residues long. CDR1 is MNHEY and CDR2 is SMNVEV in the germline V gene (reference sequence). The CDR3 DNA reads TGTGCCAGCAGCCGGGGGGGGAGCTCTGGAAACACCATATATTTT. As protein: CASSRGGSSGNTIYF.

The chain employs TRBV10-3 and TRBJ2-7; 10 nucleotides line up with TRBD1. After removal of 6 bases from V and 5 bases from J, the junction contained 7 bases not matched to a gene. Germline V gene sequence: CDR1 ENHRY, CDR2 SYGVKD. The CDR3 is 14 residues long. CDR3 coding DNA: TGTGCCATCAGAGACACCGGGACAGGGGACGAGCAGTACTTC. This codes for CAIRDTGTGDEQYF.

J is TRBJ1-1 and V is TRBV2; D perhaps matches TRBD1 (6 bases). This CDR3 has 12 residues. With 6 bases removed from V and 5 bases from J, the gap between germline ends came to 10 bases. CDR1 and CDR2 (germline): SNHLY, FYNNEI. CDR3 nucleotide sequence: TGTGCCAGCAGACAGGGAGAGACTGAAGCTTTCTTT. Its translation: CASRQGETEAFF.

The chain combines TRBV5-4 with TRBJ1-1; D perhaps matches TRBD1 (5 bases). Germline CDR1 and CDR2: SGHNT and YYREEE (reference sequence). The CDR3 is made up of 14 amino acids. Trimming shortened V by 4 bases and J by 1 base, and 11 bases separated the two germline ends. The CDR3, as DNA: TGTGCCAGCAGCCCGGGACCGACGAACACTGAAGCTTTCTTT. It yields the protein CASSPGPTNTEAFF.

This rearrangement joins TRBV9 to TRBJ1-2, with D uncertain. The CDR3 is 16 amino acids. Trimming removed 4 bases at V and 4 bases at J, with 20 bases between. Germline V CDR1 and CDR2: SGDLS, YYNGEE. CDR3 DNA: TGTGCCAGCAGCCCACCCAGTTGGGGTAGGTTCTATGGCTACACCTTC. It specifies CASSPPSWGRFYGYTF.

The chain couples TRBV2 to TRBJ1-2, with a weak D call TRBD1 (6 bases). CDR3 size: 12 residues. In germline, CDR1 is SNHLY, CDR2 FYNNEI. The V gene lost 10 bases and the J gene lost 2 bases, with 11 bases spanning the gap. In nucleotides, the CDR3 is TGTGCCAACCGCGGGGGCAACTATGGCTACACCTTC. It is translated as CANRGGNYGYTF. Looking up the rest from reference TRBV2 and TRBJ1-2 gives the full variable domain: EPEVTQTPSHQVTQMGQEVILRCVPISNHLYFYWYRQILGQKVEFLVSFYNNEISEKSEIFDDQFSVERPDGSNFTLKIRSTKLEDSAMYFCANRGGNYGYTFGSGTRLTVV.

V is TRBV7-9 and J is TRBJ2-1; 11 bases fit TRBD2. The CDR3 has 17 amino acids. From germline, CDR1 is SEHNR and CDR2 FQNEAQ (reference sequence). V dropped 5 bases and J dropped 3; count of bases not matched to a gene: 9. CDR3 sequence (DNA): TGTGCCAGCAGCCCAGTCCAACTAGCGGGAGTCTACAATGAGCAGTTCTTC. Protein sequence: CASSPVQLAGVYNEQFF.

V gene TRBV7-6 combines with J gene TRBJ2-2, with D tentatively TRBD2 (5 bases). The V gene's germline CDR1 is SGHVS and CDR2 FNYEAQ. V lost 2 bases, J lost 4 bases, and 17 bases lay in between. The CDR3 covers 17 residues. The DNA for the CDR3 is TGTGCCAGCAGCTTAAGGGAGACACCTCTCTTCACCGGGGAGCTGTTTTTT. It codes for CASSLRETPLFTGELFF.

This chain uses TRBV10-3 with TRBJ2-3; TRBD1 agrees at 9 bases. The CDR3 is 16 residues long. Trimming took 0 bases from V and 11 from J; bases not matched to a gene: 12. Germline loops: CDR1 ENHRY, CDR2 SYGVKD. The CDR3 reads CAISESYGTGSPVQYF. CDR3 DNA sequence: TGTGCCATCAGTGAGTCATACGGGACAGGGTCCCCCGTGCAGTATTTT.

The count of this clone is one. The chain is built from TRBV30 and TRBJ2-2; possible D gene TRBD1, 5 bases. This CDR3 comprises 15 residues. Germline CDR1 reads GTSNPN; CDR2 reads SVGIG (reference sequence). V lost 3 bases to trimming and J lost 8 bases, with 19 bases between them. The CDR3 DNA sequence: TGTGCCTGGAGCCCGACAGTTCTAAGTAGGGGGGAGCTGTTTTTT. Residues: CAWSPTVLSRGELFF.

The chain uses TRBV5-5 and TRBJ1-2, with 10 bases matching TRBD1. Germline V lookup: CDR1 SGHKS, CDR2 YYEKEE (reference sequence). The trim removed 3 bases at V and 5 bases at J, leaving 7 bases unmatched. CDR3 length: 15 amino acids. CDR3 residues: CASSWPGQGIYGYTF. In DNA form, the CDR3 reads TGTGCCAGCAGCTGGCCGGGACAGGGGATTTATGGCTACACCTTC.

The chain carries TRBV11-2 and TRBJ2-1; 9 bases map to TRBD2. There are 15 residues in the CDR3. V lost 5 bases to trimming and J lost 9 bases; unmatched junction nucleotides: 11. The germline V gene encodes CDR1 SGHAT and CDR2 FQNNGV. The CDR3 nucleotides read TGTGCCAGCAGCCCAACGACTAGCGGACTTGGTGAGCAGTTCTTC. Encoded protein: CASSPTTSGLGEQFF.